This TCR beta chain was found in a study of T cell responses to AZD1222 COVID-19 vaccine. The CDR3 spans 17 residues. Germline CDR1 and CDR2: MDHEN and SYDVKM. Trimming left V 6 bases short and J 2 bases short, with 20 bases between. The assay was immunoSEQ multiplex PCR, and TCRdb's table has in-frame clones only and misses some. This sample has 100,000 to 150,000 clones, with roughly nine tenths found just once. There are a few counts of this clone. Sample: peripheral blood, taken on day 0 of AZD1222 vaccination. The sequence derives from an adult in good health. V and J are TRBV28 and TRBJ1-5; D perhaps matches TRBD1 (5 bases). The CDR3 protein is CASRQDSIRRGNQPQHF. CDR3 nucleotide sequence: TGTGCCAGCAGACAGGATAGTATAAGGAGGGGCAATCAGCCCCAGCATTTT. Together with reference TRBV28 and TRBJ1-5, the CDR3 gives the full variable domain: DVKVTQSSRYLVKRTGEKVFLECVQDMDHENMFWYRQDPGLGLRLIYFSYDVKMKEKGDIPEGYSVSREKKERFSLILESASTNQTSMYLCASRQDSIRRGNQPQHFGDGTRLSIL.